The rows below give T cell receptor beta chains drawn from one sample of a study of shared clonotypes between healthy human individuals. Generated by immunoSEQ multiplex PCR, the TCRdb table keeps only in-frame clones and is missing some. The table shows about 2.3 million clones, with approximately 95% occurring only once. Specimen: naive CD4+ T cells from PBMCs. These receptors were obtained from a man between 18 and 29 years old in good health. Some clones in this sample may be carry-over from other donors' samples. The CDR3 runs from the conserved cysteine through the conserved F or W. D genes are given only for firm matches.

J: TRBJ2-7; V: TRBV18; D: TRBD1; CDR3: CASSPGLTGTYEQYF
J: TRBJ2-7; V: TRBV18; D: .; CDR3: CASSPGASYEQYF
J: TRBJ2-1; V: TRBV9; D: .; CDR3: CASGSTYNEQFF
J: TRBJ2-1; V: TRBV6-5; D: TRBD2; CDR3: CASSRLAGIYNEQFF
J: TRBJ1-5; V: TRBV7-8; D: .; CDR3: CASSLPPGVINQPQHF
J: TRBJ2-7; V: TRBV20-1; D: .; CDR3: CSAGDSAQYF
J: TRBJ2-5; V: TRBV5-6; D: TRBD1; CDR3: CASSALTGGETQYF
J: TRBJ1-2; V: TRBV28; D: .; CDR3: CASSLPPSRGGNGYTF
J: TRBJ2-2; V: TRBV5-8; D: TRBD2; CDR3: CASSRGLAGITGELFF
J: TRBJ1-3; V: TRBV5-1; D: .; CDR3: CASSPDGVVGNTIYF
J: TRBJ2-6; V: TRBV6-5; D: .; CDR3: CASSVSGANVLTF
J: TRBJ2-7; V: TRBV27; D: .; CDR3: CASSFGGAKGYEQYF
J: TRBJ2-1; V: TRBV4-1; D: TRBD2; CDR3: CASSQVSGRYNEQFF
J: TRBJ1-2; V: TRBV28; D: .; CDR3: CASSYGTNYGYTF
J: TRBJ2-4; V: TRBV30; D: .; CDR3: CAWSAPRGGGNIQYF
J: TRBJ2-4; V: TRBV30; D: .; CDR3: CAWSVGSGGSLAKNIQYF
J: TRBJ1-1; V: TRBV21-1; D: .; CDR3: CASSTHRRGGTEAFF